Reported below is one T cell receptor beta chain. This sample was included in a study of T cell clonotyping in hematopoietic cell transplantation. V dropped 9 bases and J dropped 7; count of bases not matched to a gene: 9. CDR3 length: 14 residues. Germline values: CDR1 MGHDK, CDR2 SYGVNS. Sample time point: recipient sample about 28 days before transplant, after cytoreduction. Clones were read by immunoSEQ multiplex PCR, and TCRdb kept only the in-frame ones, dropping some. The profile shows tens of thousands of clones, roughly 95% of them singletons. The material was peripheral blood mononuclear cells, obtained before stem cell transplant. The gene calls are TRBV25-1 and TRBJ1-6; the match to TRBD1 covers 7 bases. The clonotype originates from a woman aged 45-65 years with acute myeloid leukemia. Some clones in this sample may be carry-over from other donors' samples. CDR3 in DNA: TGTGCCAGTAGACGGGACAGACCAAATTCACCCCTCCACTTT. Protein sequence: CASRRDRPNSPLHF. The full variable domain, with the rest looked up from reference TRBV25-1 and TRBJ1-6, is EADIYQTPRYLVIGTGKKITLECSQTMGHDKMYWYQQDPGMELHLIHYSYGVNSTEKGDLSSESTVSRIRTEHFPLTLESARPSHTSQYLCASRRDRPNSPLHFGNGTRLTVT.